This passage covers 22 T cell receptor beta chains from one sample sequenced in a study of response to subunit inactivated influenza vaccine. One entry per CDR3 protein results from TCRdb running MiXCR on the RT-PCR reads. Among about 480,000 distinct CDR3 sequences listed, 13% were seen once. Specimen: PBMCs from blood, collected about 40 days after vaccination. The source of these receptors is a man between 45 and 60 years old who received an inactivated influenza vaccine.

This clonotype was detected a few times. The V gene is TRBV7-9, the J gene TRBJ2-3; 7 bases match TRBD2. Trimming took 6 bases from V and 1 from J; bases not matched to a gene: 13. CDR3 length: 17 residues. Germline loops: CDR1 SEHNR, CDR2 FQNEAQ (reference sequence). The CDR3 nucleotides are TGTGCCAGCAGTTCTACTACTTCTAGCGGAGGCACAGATACGCAGTATTTT. This encodes CASSSTTSSGGTDTQYF. Supplemented by reference TRBV7-9 and TRBJ2-3, the full variable domain reads DTGVSQNPRHKITKRGQNVTFRCDPISEHNRLYWYRQTLGQGPEFLTYFQNEAQLEKSRLLSDRFSAERPKGSFSTLEIQRTEQGDSAMYLCASSSTTSSGGTDTQYFGPGTRLTVL.

This clonotype turned up a few times. The chain combines TRBV11-2 with TRBJ2-3, with 7 bases matching TRBD1. The V gene's germline CDR1 is SGHAT and CDR2 FQNNGV. The CDR3 covers 15 residues. V shed 4 bases, J shed 0 bases, and the junction held 4 bases outside the gene matches. The chain's CDR3 is CASSSGTVSTDTQYF. CDR3 DNA sequence: TGTGCCAGCAGCTCCGGGACAGTCAGCACAGATACGCAGTATTTT.

The chain carries TRBV6-1 and TRBJ1-5; D remains unclear. The germline V and J ends were trimmed by 7 bases and 0 bases, with 10 bases remaining between them. Germline V gene data show CDR1 as MNHNS and CDR2 as SASEGT. The CDR3 has 14 residues. The CDR3 nucleotides read TGTGCCAGCAAGGTCCACTATAGCAATCAGCCCCAGCATTTT. Protein sequence: CASKVHYSNQPQHF.

This clonotype was found many times. This chain uses TRBV11-2 with TRBJ2-3; the D gene could be TRBD1 or TRBD2 (5 bases each). This CDR3 has 20 residues. Germline CDR1 SGHAT, CDR2 FQNNGV. V was shortened by 1 base and J by 1 base, with 24 bases between the two germline ends. The CDR3 DNA is TGTGCCAGCAGCTTAGGGGACCTAGGGGAATTCGTAGTTGGCACAGATACGCAGTATTTT. It is translated as CASSLGDLGEFVVGTDTQYF.

The J gene is TRBJ2-2, the V gene TRBV7-3, with D unclear. The CDR3 is 14 amino acids. Trimming cost V 2 bases and J 8 bases, with 12 bases left between them. The germline V gene encodes CDR1 SGHTA and CDR2 FQGTGA. The CDR3 here is CASSLGNPKGELFF. The DNA for the CDR3 is TGTGCCAGCAGCTTAGGGAATCCTAAGGGGGAGCTGTTTTTT. The full variable domain, in which reference TRBV7-3 and TRBJ2-2 provide the parts outside the CDR3, is GAGVSQTPSNKVTEKGKYVELRCDPISGHTALYWYRQSLGQGPEFLIYFQGTGAADDSGLPNDRFFAVRPEGSVSTLKIQRTERGDSAVYLCASSLGNPKGELFFGEGSRLTVL.

The CDR3 region is CASSPRVHEQYF. The CDR3 DNA follows: TGTGCCAGCAGCCCGCGGGTGCACGAGCAGTACTTC. The gene calls are TRBV7-9 and TRBJ2-7; D is perhaps TRBD2 (5 bases). Germline-derived CDR1 and CDR2 are SEHNR and FQNEAQ (reference sequence). The CDR3 has 12 amino acids. V was clipped by 5 bases and J by 5 bases, with 10 bases between them.

This clonotype occurred a few times. V gene TRBV6-5 combines with J gene TRBJ2-1; D unclear. V lost 2 bases, J lost 0 bases, and 5 bases lay in between. The CDR3 runs to 14 residues. From germline, CDR1 is MNHEY and CDR2 SVGAGI. The CDR3 sequence is CASSYASSYNEQFF. The CDR3 DNA reads as TGTGCCAGCAGTTACGCTAGCTCCTACAATGAGCAGTTCTTC.

This clonotype came up a few times. This rearrangement joins TRBV4-1 to TRBJ1-4; D call uncertain. Trimming pared 1 base from V and 7 bases from J, leaving 7 bases between. This CDR3 has 13 amino acids. Germline loops: CDR1 MGHRA, CDR2 YSYEKL. In nucleotides, the CDR3 is TGCGCCAGCAGCCAAGTGCAGACTGAAAAACTGTTTTTT. Its translation: CASSQVQTEKLFF.

J is TRBJ2-1 and V is TRBV7-6; 9 bases align to TRBD2. The ends lost 6 bases at V and 5 bases at J; junction bases unmatched: 14. In germline, CDR1 is SGHVS, CDR2 FNYEAQ. The CDR3 extends over 17 amino acids. The CDR3 here is CASSWAETSGQDNEQFF. The CDR3 coding sequence is TGTGCCAGCAGTTGGGCAGAAACTAGCGGGCAAGACAATGAGCAGTTCTTC.

This clonotype was found a few times. The chain combines TRBV9 with TRBJ1-1; the D gene is possibly TRBD1 (6 bases). CDR1 and CDR2 from the germline V gene are SGDLS and YYNGEE. Trimming took 2 bases from V and 0 from J, leaving 11 bases between them. This CDR3 is built from 15 residues. The CDR3 sequence is CASSVMGGVNTEAFF. The DNA of the CDR3 is TGTGCCAGCAGCGTTATGGGGGGCGTGAACACTGAAGCTTTCTTT.

In its sample, this clonotype was seen a few times. J is TRBJ2-7 and V is TRBV3-1; 8 bases align to TRBD2. The CDR3 loop spans 14 amino acids. Per the germline V gene, CDR1 is LGHDT and CDR2 is YNNKEL (reference sequence). V was clipped by 1 base and J by 5 bases; unmatched bases: 4. Here the CDR3 reads CASSQGTSLNEQYF. CDR3 nucleotides: TGTGCCAGCAGCCAAGGGACTAGCCTAAACGAGCAGTACTTC.

In this sample, this clonotype turned up a few times. The V gene is TRBV20-1, the J gene TRBJ1-1; D not certain. The CDR3 is 16 residues long. V was cut by 0 bases and J by 1 base, with 15 bases left in between. Germline CDR1 DFQATT, CDR2 SNEGSKA (reference sequence). The CDR3 bases are TGCAGTGCTAGAGATTATCCGACCCAGAGGAACACTGAAGCTTTCTTT. It yields the protein CSARDYPTQRNTEAFF.

This clonotype has a count of ten or more. The chain joins TRBV19 to TRBJ2-5; D is undetermined. The ends were cut back, 3 bases at V and 2 bases at J, with 16 bases in the middle. CDR1 is LNHDA, CDR2 SQIVND, per germline (reference sequence). The CDR3 has 16 residues. The CDR3 here is CASSIWGRQIQETQYF. As DNA, the CDR3 is TGTGCCAGTAGTATCTGGGGTCGACAAATTCAAGAGACCCAGTACTTC. Based on the CDR3 plus reference TRBV19 and TRBJ2-5, the full variable domain is DGGITQSPKYLFRKEGQNVTLSCEQNLNHDAMYWYRQDPGQGLRLIYYSQIVNDFQKGDIAEGYSVSREKKESFPLTVTSAQKNPTAFYLCASSIWGRQIQETQYFGPGTRLLVL.

J is TRBJ1-5 and V is TRBV10-1; no reliable D call. V was shortened by 6 bases and J by 7 bases, with 10 bases between the two germline ends. Germline V CDR1 and CDR2: WNHNN, SYGVQD (reference sequence). This CDR3 is built from 12 residues. The CDR3 DNA sequence: TGCGCCAGCAGCATGACCGAACAGCCCCAGCATTTT. The encoded protein is CASSMTEQPQHF.

This clonotype was detected only once. The V gene is TRBV9, the J gene TRBJ2-7, with TRBD2 as a possible D gene (6 bases). Germline assignment: CDR1 SGDLS and CDR2 YYNGEE. The CDR3 is 15 residues long. V was clipped by 0 bases and J by 0 bases, with 10 bases between them. Here the CDR3 DNA reads TGTGCCAGCAGCGTAGCGGGGGAATCCTCCTACGAGCAGTACTTC. Protein: CASSVAGESSYEQYF. Based on the CDR3 plus reference TRBV9 and TRBJ2-7, the full variable domain is DSGVTQTPKHLITATGQRVTLRCSPRSGDLSVYWYQQSLDQGLQFLIQYYNGEERAKGNILERFSAQQFPDLHSELNLSSLELGDSALYFCASSVAGESSYEQYFGPGTRLTVT.

This clonotype was detected many times. The rearrangement links TRBV3-1 to TRBJ2-2, with D uncertain. The CDR3 has 15 residues. The V end was cut by 4 bases, the J end by 7 bases, with 16 bases between. Looked up from germline, CDR1 is LGHDT and CDR2 is YNNKEL (reference sequence). The DNA for the CDR3 is TGTGCCAGCAGCCGCATGGTAGCTGTGGGCGGGGAGCTGTTTTTT. Its protein is CASSRMVAVGGELFF.

The chain has TRBV5-5 and TRBJ2-5, with D tentatively TRBD1 or TRBD2 (5 bases each). The CDR3 contains 16 residues. The V end was cut by 7 bases, the J end by 5 bases, with 24 bases between. CDR1 is SGHKS and CDR2 is YYEKEE in the germline V gene (reference sequence). CDR3 bases: TGTGCCAGCGGCCCCGGGCTCCGGGGCCTTCTCGAGACCCAGTACTTC. As protein: CASGPGLRGLLETQYF.

This rearrangement joins TRBV6-1 to TRBJ2-3, with 8 bases fitting TRBD2. The junction had 14 bases not matched to a gene; V was cut back by 6 bases and J by 0 bases. The CDR3 is 18 residues long. Germline V gene data show CDR1 as MNHNS and CDR2 as SASEGT. The CDR3 loop reads CASRVAGSRVSSTDTQYF. The CDR3 DNA reads as TGTGCCAGCAGAGTAGCGGGATCGAGGGTATCTAGCACAGATACGCAGTATTTT.

This clonotype was counted between two and nine times. The V and J genes are TRBV28 and TRBJ2-3; D may be TRBD1 (6 bases). Germline V lookup: CDR1 MDHEN, CDR2 SYDVKM. The V end lost 6 bases, the J end lost 2 bases, and 15 bases lay between the germline ends. The CDR3 contains 15 residues. The chain's CDR3 is CASSHGDRTTDTQYF. The CDR3 DNA follows: TGTGCCAGCAGCCACGGTGACAGGACCACAGATACGCAGTATTTT.

This clonotype was seen many times. The V call is TRBV6-1, the J call TRBJ2-1, with D possibly TRBD1 on 6 matching bases. Germline V gene lookup returns CDR1 MNHNS and CDR2 SASEGT. The length of the CDR3 is 14 residues. With 5 bases removed from V and 3 bases from J, the gap between germline ends came to 11 bases. CDR3 nucleotides: TGTGCCAGCAGTCCCGGGACAAACTACAATGAGCAGTTCTTC. This encodes CASSPGTNYNEQFF.

This chain connects TRBV10-3 to TRBJ2-6; D is perhaps TRBD1 or TRBD2 (6 bases each). Trimming removed 4 bases at V and 0 bases at J, with 13 bases between. Germline CDR1 is ENHRY and CDR2 is SYGVKD. This CDR3 comprises 17 residues. The CDR3 region has the DNA TGTGCCATCAGTGGTGGGGGGCCATACTCTGGGGCCAACGTCCTGACTTTC. It yields the protein CAISGGGPYSGANVLTF.

This clonotype was detected a few times. J is TRBJ2-2 and V is TRBV7-9; maybe TRBD1 (5 bases). This CDR3 comprises 15 residues. V was clipped by 3 bases and J by 2 bases, with 10 bases between them. Germline V lookup: CDR1 SEHNR, CDR2 FQNEAQ (reference sequence). This CDR3 reads CASSFRAPNTGELFF. The CDR3, as DNA: TGTGCCAGCAGCTTCAGGGCACCCAACACCGGGGAGCTGTTTTTT.